The text below deals with one T cell receptor beta chain. Its antigen is as yet unknown. The sample is drawn from a study of a mutant IDH1 vaccine in newly diagnosed glioma. At the level of the study: Treated patients showed a male proportion of around 62%, a female proportion of about 40%, and a mean age of 40.4 years. Patients arrived already treated with radiotherapy, temozolomide, or both, most having had both. Findings of the study overall: Changes in top peripheral clonotypes did not appear linked to pseudoprogression.

The CDR3 is 15 amino acids. V was trimmed by 0 bases and J by 2 bases, leaving 11 bases between them. CDR1 is SGDLS and CDR2 is YYNGEE in the germline V gene. Time point: week 47, end of study. Every single dose of the vaccine, 300 ug of mutant IDH1 20-mer peptide, came with topical imiquimod. Data came from immunoSEQ multiplex PCR; TCRdb stores just in-frame clones and leaves some out. The sample yields fewer than 95,000 clones, approximately 78% seen once. The sequencing used PBMCs, collected from a glioma patient whose treatment included an IDH1 peptide vaccine. This receptor was identified in a man in his forties or fifties with glioma. The chain couples TRBV9 to TRBJ2-5; possible D gene TRBD2, 6 bases. The chain's CDR3 is CASSVVAGRQETQYF. The CDR3 DNA reads TGTGCCAGCAGCGTAGTGGCGGGACGGCAAGAGACCCAGTACTTC.